This T cell receptor (beta chain) was captured by sequencing in a study of CXCR3-negative and CXCR3-positive naive CD8 T cells. Regarding the study as a whole: High diversity, comparable across both naive subsets, contrasted with much lower diversity in memory CD8+ cells. It was found that naive subsets had comparable surface CD5, and TCR strength was inferred from TRB CDR3 properties. Cryopreserved PBMCs had partly decreased CXCR3 expression; fresh PBMCs were used in most assays.

Germline values: CDR1 MDHEN, CDR2 SYDVKM. This CDR3 region has 17 residues. Libraries were UMI-labeled 5' RACE TRB cDNA. From the 5' RACE reads, TCRdb lists one entry per CDR3 protein and no DNA. The table for this sample gives 75,000 or so distinct CDR3 sequences. Remarks on this clonotype: No antigen is known for it.

This chain uses TRBV28 with TRBJ2-5; TCRdb picks TRBD2, but there is no DNA to check that call. What was sequenced was naive CXCR3- CD8+ T cells from blood. Specified subset: CD45RO-CCR7+CD27+CD95- naive CD8+ T cells lacking CXCR3 (TNR3-). The sequence derives from a human donor in good health. Some clones in this sample may be carry-over from other donors' samples. CDR3 protein: CASSLGPQDPYQETQYF.